Each of the 6 T cell receptor beta chains below was sequenced from the same sample in a study of cytomegalovirus exposure and HLA in healthy donors. The PCR contained 60 Vbeta and 13 Jbeta primers. TCRdb's copy holds only in-frame clones and misses some; the assay was immunoSEQ multiplex PCR. The sample consists of some 110,000 clones, approximately 79% of them appearing once. The specimen sequenced was PBMCs. The receptor set was obtained from a man in his forties or fifties in good health and CMV-seropositive.

This sequence joins TRBV19 and TRBJ2-6, with 7 bases identical to TRBD1. In germline, CDR1 is LNHDA, CDR2 SQIVND (reference sequence). The V gene end was trimmed by 6 bases and the J gene end by 2 bases; junction bases not matched to a gene: 4. This CDR3 is 15 amino acids long. CDR3 sequence reads: CASSPDRAGANVLTF. The CDR3 nucleotides read TGTGCCAGTAGCCCCGACAGGGCTGGGGCCAACGTCCTGACTTTC.

The chain carries TRBV7-2 and TRBJ2-1; TRBD2 aligns across 9 bases. The CDR3 spans 17 residues. CDR1 SGHTA and CDR2 FQGNSA come from the germline V gene. Germline trimming cut 4 bases from V and 2 bases from J; bases unmatched to any gene: 9. The DNA of the CDR3 is TGTGCCAGCAGCTCCACACCCTCTAGCGGGACCTACAATGAGCAGTTCTTC. Translating it yields CASSSTPSSGTYNEQFF.

The CDR3 DNA reads TGCAGCGTTGTCCCCTGGGGACTAGCTAGCACAGATACGCAGTATTTT. The encoded protein is CSVVPWGLASTDTQYF. This chain joins TRBV29-1 and TRBJ2-3; 9 bases line up with TRBD2. The V gene end was trimmed by 4 bases and the J gene end by 0 bases; junction bases not matched to a gene: 8. The germline V gene encodes CDR1 SQVTM and CDR2 ANQGSEA. CDR3 length equals 16 residues.

This chain uses TRBV13 with TRBJ2-7; 11 bases are shared with TRBD2. The CDR3 has 16 residues. CDR1 and CDR2 (germline): PRHDT, FYEKMQ (reference sequence). V lost 1 base to trimming and J lost 4 bases; unmatched junction nucleotides: 6. CDR3 in amino acids: CASSLASGRFPYEQYF. The CDR3 coding sequence is TGTGCCAGCAGCTTAGCTAGCGGGAGGTTCCCTTACGAGCAGTACTTC.

This clone was counted a few times. The gene calls are TRBV18 and TRBJ2-3; D not resolved. CDR1 is KGHSH and CDR2 is LQKENI in the germline V gene. CDR3 size: 12 residues. V lost 3 bases, J lost 9 bases, and 10 bases lay in between. CDR3 sequence reads: CASSPRSLTQYF. The CDR3 DNA sequence: TGTGCCAGCTCACCTAGGAGCCTCACGCAGTATTTT.

The J gene is TRBJ1-5, the V gene TRBV2; the D is unclear. Germline CDR1 and CDR2: SNHLY and FYNNEI. With 9 bases removed from V and 4 bases from J, the gap between germline ends came to 16 bases. This CDR3 is built from 14 residues. DNA for the CDR3: TGTGCCAGTAAAGCGGCAGCCTCAAATCAGCCCCAGCATTTT. It encodes CASKAAASNQPQHF.